This entry concerns a single T cell receptor beta chain. Authors' methods: Quantification of nucleated cells was approximated via reference gene primer amplification. TCRdb's table, derived via immunoSEQ multiplex PCR, lists solely in-frame clones and lacks some. V, J and clone size derive from that table, while D and trimming were established from the DNA sequence. Among roughly 54,000 clones listed, roughly 83% were seen once. This specimen comes from a study of blood T cell repertoires in COVID-19. Across the study: The samples span acute and convalescent COVID-19 from the United States, Italy and Spain. Sources were T cells, B-cell-depleted T cells, or PBMCs; the material itself was cDNA or gDNA.

The V segment lost 5 bases and the J segment 4 bases; nucleotides outside the gene matches: 13. The germline V gene encodes CDR1 SNHLY and CDR2 FYNNEI. The CDR3 runs to 16 residues. This chain uses TRBV2 with TRBJ1-1; 7 bases align to TRBD1. The clonotype was recovered from an older woman with acute or convalescent COVID-19. The sample consisted of peripheral blood. The CDR3 sequence: CASSPREGAASTEAFF. In nucleotides, the CDR3 is TGTGCCAGCAGTCCTCGGGAGGGGGCGGCGAGCACTGAAGCTTTCTTT.